The subject of this entry is one T cell receptor (beta chain). Its antigen is as yet unknown. The conserved phenylalanine or tryptophan is not found at the CDR3 terminus, so this likely reflects a read error. It is unclear where the CDR3 begins or ends on the DNA, so no DNA is shown, and the CDR3 is as TCRdb lists it. The method was immunoSEQ multiplex PCR; TCRdb's version includes in-frame clones alone and lacks a portion of them. The table records 20,000 to 30,000 clones, over 70% of them present only once. This entry comes from a study of tissue T cells after allogeneic stem cell transplantation. Study-level findings and limits: Blood and spleen captured only part of the tissue TCR repertoire. Within patients, tissue anatomy strongly shaped TCR repertoire composition.

The CDR3 adds up to 13 amino acids, both ends counted. Germline CDR1 reads LGHDT; CDR2 reads YNNKEL (reference sequence). The starting material was tissue from the ileum, obtained at autopsy. The clonotype originates from a female donor over 55 with lung cancer. V usage is TRBV3-1 (or the pseudogene TRBV3-2) and J usage is TRBJ1-1; TRBD1 is the table's D call and was not checked against the DNA. The CDR3 region is CASSLPGQTQLLL.